A selection of T cell receptor beta chains follows, all from one sample in a study of human CD8 memory T cell subsets. No DNA is given; TCRdb re-called the 5' RACE reads and lists each CDR3 protein once. The sample holds about 11,000 distinct CDR3 sequences. Sequenced material: CD8+ stem-like memory T cells (TSCM and TCM) sorted from PBMCs. Source of these receptors: a human donor in good health. Both conserved end residues are part of each CDR3. Not every row has a clone size; where given, it reads once, few, many or a size class.

v_call: TRBV13
clone_size: -
j_call: TRBJ2-7
cdr3_aa: CASSFSLHYEQYF

v_call: TRBV7-9
clone_size: medium-sized
j_call: TRBJ2-7
cdr3_aa: CASRPRDKPYEQYF

v_call: TRBV11-3
clone_size: -
j_call: TRBJ2-2
cdr3_aa: CASSSTTVATGELFF

v_call: TRBV7-9
clone_size: -
j_call: TRBJ1-1
cdr3_aa: CASSLALGQVTEAFF

v_call: TRBV29-1
clone_size: -
j_call: TRBJ2-7
cdr3_aa: CSVEDLSGADYEQYF

v_call: TRBV10-3
clone_size: -
j_call: TRBJ2-3
cdr3_aa: CASGDGPADTQYF

v_call: TRBV10-1
clone_size: -
j_call: TRBJ2-7
cdr3_aa: CASSESMATGEQYF

v_call: TRBV12-3/TRBV12-4
clone_size: -
j_call: TRBJ2-7
cdr3_aa: CASSPMTPGDEQYF

v_call: TRBV6-5
clone_size: medium-sized
j_call: TRBJ2-1
cdr3_aa: CASSYSFNSYNEQFF

v_call: TRBV2
clone_size: -
j_call: TRBJ2-7
cdr3_aa: CASSERGLDYEQYF